This TCR beta chain was observed in a study of blood T cells in healthy people across ages. Study outcomes and limitations: Estimated diversity that came from one million T cells was considered an underestimate.

The use of a sample-barcoded 5' primer and a J-beta primer mix characterized a second PCR of roughly 7 to 11 cycles. One entry per CDR3 protein results from TCRdb running MiXCR on the 5' RACE reads. Of about a million distinct CDR3 sequences listed, around 48% are singletons. Samples each yielded at least 5.5 micrograms of total RNA. Notes on this clonotype: The antigen remains unidentified.

Sequencing was performed on blood. The sequence was collected from a man in his thirties or forties in good health.

The CDR3 spells CSARDLGINYGYTF. CDR3 in DNA: TGCAGTGCTAGAGACCTGGGGATTAACTATGGCTACACCTTC. V and J are TRBV20-1 and TRBJ1-2; D gene ambiguous. Trimming removed 0 bases from V and 1 base from J, with 9 bases in between. Germline CDR1 is DFQATT and CDR2 is SNEGSKA (reference sequence). This CDR3 has 14 residues.